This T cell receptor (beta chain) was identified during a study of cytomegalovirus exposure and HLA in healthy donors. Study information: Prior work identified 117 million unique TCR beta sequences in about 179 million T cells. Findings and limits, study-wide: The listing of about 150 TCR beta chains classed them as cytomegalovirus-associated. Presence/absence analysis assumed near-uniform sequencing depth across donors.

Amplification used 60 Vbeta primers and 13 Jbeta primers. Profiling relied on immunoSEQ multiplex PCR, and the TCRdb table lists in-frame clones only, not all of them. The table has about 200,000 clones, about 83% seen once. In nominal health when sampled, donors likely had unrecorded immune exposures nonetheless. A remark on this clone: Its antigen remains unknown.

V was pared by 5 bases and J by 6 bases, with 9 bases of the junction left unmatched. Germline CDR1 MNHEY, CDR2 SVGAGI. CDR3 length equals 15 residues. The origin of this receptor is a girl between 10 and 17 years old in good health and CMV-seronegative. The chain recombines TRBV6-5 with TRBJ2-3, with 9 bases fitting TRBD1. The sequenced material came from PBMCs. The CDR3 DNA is TGTGCCAGCAGTCCCCCCGGGACAGGGACCGATACGCAGTATTTT. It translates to CASSPPGTGTDTQYF.